This T cell receptor (beta chain) was sequenced during a study of blood T cell repertoires in COVID-19. Overall study: Sites across the United States, Italy and Spain contributed samples from acute and convalescent COVID-19. The analysed material was cDNA or gDNA that came from T cells, B-cell-depleted T cells, or PBMCs.

Authors' data handling: Estimation of nucleated cell counts relied on the amplification of reference gene primers. Profiling relied on immunoSEQ multiplex PCR, and the TCRdb table lists in-frame clones only, not all of them. The V and J calls and clone size were taken over from that table, and D and trimming were inferred from the DNA. The sample carries about 130,000 clones, about 80% recorded once. This CDR3 comprises 13 residues. Between the trimmed V and J ends, which lost 5 bases and 5 bases, there was a span of 13 bases. Germline assignment: CDR1 SGHRS and CDR2 YFSETQ. This TCR was sampled from a human donor in a cohort sampled during active COVID-19. This chain connects TRBV5-1 to TRBJ2-5; D is possibly TRBD2 (7 bases). Sequenced input: peripheral blood. The CDR3 reads CASSGGGLETQYF. In nucleotides, the CDR3 is TGCGCCAGCAGTGGGGGGGGCTTGGAGACCCAGTACTTC.